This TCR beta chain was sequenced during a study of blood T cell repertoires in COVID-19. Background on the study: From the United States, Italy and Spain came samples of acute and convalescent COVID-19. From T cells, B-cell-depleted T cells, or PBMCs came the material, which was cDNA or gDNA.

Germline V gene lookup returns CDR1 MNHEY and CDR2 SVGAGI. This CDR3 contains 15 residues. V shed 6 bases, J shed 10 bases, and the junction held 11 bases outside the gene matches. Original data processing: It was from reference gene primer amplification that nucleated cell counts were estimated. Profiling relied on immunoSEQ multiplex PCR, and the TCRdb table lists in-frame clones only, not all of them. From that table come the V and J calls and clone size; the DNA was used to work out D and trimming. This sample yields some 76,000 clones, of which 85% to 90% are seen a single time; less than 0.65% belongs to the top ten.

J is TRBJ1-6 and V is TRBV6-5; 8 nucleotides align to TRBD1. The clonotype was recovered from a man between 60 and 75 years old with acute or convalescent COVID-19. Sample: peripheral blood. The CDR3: CASRPKQGEKSPLHF. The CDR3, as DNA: TGTGCCAGCAGACCCAAACAGGGGGAAAAATCACCCCTCCACTTT.